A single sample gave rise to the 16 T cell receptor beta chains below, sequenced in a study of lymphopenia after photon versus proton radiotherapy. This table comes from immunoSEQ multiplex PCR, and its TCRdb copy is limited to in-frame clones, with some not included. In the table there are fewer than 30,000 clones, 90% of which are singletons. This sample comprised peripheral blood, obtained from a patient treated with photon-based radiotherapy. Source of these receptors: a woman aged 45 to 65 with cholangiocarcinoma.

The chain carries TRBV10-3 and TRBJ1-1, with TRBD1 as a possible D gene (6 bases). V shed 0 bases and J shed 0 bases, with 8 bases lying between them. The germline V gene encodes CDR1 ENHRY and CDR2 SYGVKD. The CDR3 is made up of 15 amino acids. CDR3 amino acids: CAISESDRMNTEAFF. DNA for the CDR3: TGTGCCATCAGTGAGTCTGACAGGATGAACACTGAAGCTTTCTTT.

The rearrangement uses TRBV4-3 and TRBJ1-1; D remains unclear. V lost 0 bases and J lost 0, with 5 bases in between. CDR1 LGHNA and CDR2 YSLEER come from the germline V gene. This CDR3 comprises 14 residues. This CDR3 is CASSQEVLNTEAFF. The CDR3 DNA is TGCGCCAGCAGCCAAGAGGTATTGAACACTGAAGCTTTCTTT.

CDR3 nucleotide sequence: TGTGCCAGCAGCACCCGGGACAGGGACTATGGCTACACCTTC. Its protein product is CASSTRDRDYGYTF. V and J are TRBV7-9 and TRBJ1-2, with TRBD1 matching 9 bases. The J segment lost 3 bases and the V segment lost 5 bases, leaving 4 bases of the junction unmatched. Germline lookup yields CDR1 SEHNR and CDR2 FQNEAQ (reference sequence). This CDR3 is 14 amino acids long.

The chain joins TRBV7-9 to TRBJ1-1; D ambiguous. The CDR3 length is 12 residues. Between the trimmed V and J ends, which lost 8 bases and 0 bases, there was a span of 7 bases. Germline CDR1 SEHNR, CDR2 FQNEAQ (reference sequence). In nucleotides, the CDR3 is TGTGCCAGCGTTAGGTTGAACACTGAAGCTTTCTTT. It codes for CASVRLNTEAFF.

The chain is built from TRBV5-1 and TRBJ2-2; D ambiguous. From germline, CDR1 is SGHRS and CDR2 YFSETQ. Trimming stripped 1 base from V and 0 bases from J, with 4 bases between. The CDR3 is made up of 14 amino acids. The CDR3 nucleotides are TGCGCCAGCAGCTTGAATTCGAACACCGGGGAGCTGTTTTTT. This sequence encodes CASSLNSNTGELFF.

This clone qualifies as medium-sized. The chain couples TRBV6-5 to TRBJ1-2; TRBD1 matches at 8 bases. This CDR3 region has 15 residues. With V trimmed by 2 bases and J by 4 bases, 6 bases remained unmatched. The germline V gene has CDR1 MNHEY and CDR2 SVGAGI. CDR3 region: CASSYVGTGIYGYTF. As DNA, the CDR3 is TGTGCCAGCAGTTACGTAGGGACAGGAATCTATGGCTACACCTTC.

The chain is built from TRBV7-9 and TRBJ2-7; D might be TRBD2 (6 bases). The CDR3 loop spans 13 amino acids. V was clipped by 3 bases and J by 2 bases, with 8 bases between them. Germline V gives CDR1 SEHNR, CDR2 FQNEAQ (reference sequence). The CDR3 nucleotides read TGTGCCAGCAGCTTGGAGGGGACCTACGAGCAGTACTTC. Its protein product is CASSLEGTYEQYF.

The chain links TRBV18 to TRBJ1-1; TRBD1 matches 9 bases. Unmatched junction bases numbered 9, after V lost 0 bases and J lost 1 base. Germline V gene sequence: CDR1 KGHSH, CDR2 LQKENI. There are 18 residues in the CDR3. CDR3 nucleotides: TGTGCCAGCTCACCACCCGCCGGGACAGGGTATGGGAACACTGAAGCTTTCTTT. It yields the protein CASSPPAGTGYGNTEAFF.

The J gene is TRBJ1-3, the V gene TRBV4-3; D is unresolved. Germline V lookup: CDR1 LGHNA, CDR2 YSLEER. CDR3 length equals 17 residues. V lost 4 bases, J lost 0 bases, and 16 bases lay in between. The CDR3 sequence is CASSRIPGRFSGNTIYF. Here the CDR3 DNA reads TGCGCCAGCAGCCGCATCCCTGGACGATTCTCTGGAAACACCATATATTTT.

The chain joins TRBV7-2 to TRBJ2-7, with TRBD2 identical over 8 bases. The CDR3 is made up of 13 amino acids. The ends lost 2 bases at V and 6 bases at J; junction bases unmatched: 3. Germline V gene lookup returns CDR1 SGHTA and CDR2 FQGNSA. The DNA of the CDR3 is TGTGCCAGCAGCTTAAGGACTAGCCTCGAGCAGTACTTC. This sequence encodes CASSLRTSLEQYF.

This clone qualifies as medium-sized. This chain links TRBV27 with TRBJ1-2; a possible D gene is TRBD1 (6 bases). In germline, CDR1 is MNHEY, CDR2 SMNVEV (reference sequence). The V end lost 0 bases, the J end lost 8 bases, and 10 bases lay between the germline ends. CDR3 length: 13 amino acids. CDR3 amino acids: CASSLSGAGGYTF. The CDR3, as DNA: TGTGCCAGCAGTTTATCGGGGGCGGGCGGCTACACCTTC.

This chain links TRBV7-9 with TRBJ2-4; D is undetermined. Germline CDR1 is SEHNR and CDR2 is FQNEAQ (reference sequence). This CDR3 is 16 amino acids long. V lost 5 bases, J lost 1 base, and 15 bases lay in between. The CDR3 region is CASSPFQLGAKNIQYF. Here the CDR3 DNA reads TGTGCCAGCAGCCCCTTTCAGTTAGGGGCCAAAAACATTCAGTACTTC.

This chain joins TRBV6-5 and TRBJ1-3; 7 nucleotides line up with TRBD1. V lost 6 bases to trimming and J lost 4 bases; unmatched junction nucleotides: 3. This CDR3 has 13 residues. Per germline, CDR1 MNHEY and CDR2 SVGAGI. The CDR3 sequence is CASRPGGGNTIYF. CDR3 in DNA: TGTGCCAGCAGGCCAGGGGGAGGAAACACCATATATTTT.

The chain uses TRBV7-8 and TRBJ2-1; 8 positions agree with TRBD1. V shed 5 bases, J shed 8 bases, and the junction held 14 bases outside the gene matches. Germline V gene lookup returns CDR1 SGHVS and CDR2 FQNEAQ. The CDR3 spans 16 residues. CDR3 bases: TGTGCCAGCAGCCTTAGAATACAGGACAGGGTTCATGAGCAGTTCTTC. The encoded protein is CASSLRIQDRVHEQFF.

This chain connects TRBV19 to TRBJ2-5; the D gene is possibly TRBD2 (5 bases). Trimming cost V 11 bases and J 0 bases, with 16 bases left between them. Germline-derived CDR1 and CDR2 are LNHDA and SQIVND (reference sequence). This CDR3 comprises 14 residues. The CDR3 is CASRAGVYQETQYF. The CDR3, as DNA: TGTGCCTCCCGGGCCGGGGTGTACCAAGAGACCCAGTACTTC.

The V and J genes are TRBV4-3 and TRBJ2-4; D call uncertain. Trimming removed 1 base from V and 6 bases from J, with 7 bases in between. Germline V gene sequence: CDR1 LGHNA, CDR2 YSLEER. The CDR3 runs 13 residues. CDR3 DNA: TGCGCCAGCAGCCAAGGGGCCCGAAACATTCAGTACTTC. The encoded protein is CASSQGARNIQYF.